The source of this TCR beta chain is a study of immune heterogeneity within non-small cell lung tumors. Overall study findings and caveats: Alongside site-unique high-frequency clones, identical dominant CDR3 beta clonotypes recurred across tumor sites within a patient.

With around 550 ng used per sample, the template was genomic DNA from bulk tumor. Primary tumors were biopsied several times each, far apart, intraoperatively. Untreated, newly diagnosed non-small cell lung cancer patients underwent curative surgery. The donors were patients with newly diagnosed non-small cell lung cancer undergoing curative-intent surgery. The CDR3 covers 15 residues. Germline-derived CDR1 and CDR2 are SEHNR and FQNEAQ (reference sequence). Amplification of the TCR beta CDR3 was achieved through multiplex PCR with 32 V and 13 J primers. TCRdb called the multiplex PCR reads again in MiXCR, with one record for every CDR3 protein. Seen here are more than 9,500 distinct CDR3 sequences, about 22% observed once, and the top ten hold 4.6%. Regarding this clonotype: Its antigen is undetermined. The junction and the germline gene differ at one end; a read error may be behind it.

The sample comprised lung tumor tissue. The V call is TRBV7-9, the J call TRBJ1-6; D is uncertain. This receptor was obtained from a man in his fifties or sixties with non-small cell lung cancer. CDR3 bases: TGTGTCAGCAGCTTCGGAGTGTCAGAGTATTCACCCCTCCACTTT. Its protein is CVSSFGVSEYSPLHF.